This T cell receptor beta chain was retrieved from a study of CD8+ T cells in alopecia areata. Turning to the study itself: Oral tofacitinib (5 to 10 mg twice daily) was administered to treated patients.

It was cDNA, reverse transcribed from extracted RNA, that served as the sequencing template. Repertoires were generated with immunoSEQ multiplex PCR, while TCRdb's copy carries only in-frame clones and drops some. The table lists 150,000 to 200,000 clones, 50% to 75% of them singletons, with about a sixth in the top ten. In its sample, this clone was seen a few times. Its antigen is undetermined. Other DNA sequences in this specimen translate into the identical CDR3. Treatment specified: oral pan-JAK inhibitor, 5-10 mg twice daily. Obtained from alopecia areata patients were lesional scalp punch biopsies along with peripheral blood. Cell sorting on a FACSAria was used to separate CD4+ and CD8+ T cells from the PBMCs. The length of the CDR3 is 12 residues. Trimming took 6 bases from V and 0 from J, leaving 6 bases between them. Germline loops: CDR1 SQVTM, CDR2 ANQGSEA. Findings and caveats of the study: Higher clonality was seen in lesional scalp than in normal scalp, especially in alopecia totalis/universalis.

The receptor comes from a human donor with alopecia areata. V usage is TRBV29-1 and J usage is TRBJ1-3; the D is unclear. The sequenced sample was CD4+ T cells sorted from blood, obtained at approximately week 56, from a patient treated with tofacitinib. The CDR3 spells CSVLSSGNTIYF. The CDR3 bases are TGCAGCGTCCTCTCCTCTGGAAACACCATATATTTT. The full variable domain, its missing parts supplied by reference TRBV29-1 and TRBJ1-3, is SAVISQKPSRDICQRGTSLTIQCQVDSQVTMMFWYRQQPGQSLTLIATANQGSEATYESGFVIDKFPISRPNLTFSTLTVSNMSPEDSSIYLCSVLSSGNTIYFGEGSWLTVV.